The entry below describes one TCR beta chain. Antigen: not known. TCRdb's table, derived via immunoSEQ multiplex PCR, lists solely in-frame clones and lacks some. The sample has roughly 19,000 clones, 75% to 85% seen once. The sample is drawn from a study of T cells in localized non-small cell lung cancer. General study points: Heterogeneity stays possible, as sequencing covered only one tumor region. Uninvolved adjacent lung, not tumor, had the highest T cell clonality. A denser population of T cells in blood accompanied longer overall survival. Across samples, adjacent lung featured a median around 60 of the top 100 tumor clones.

This CDR3 is 16 amino acids long. Trimming pared 2 bases from V and 6 bases from J, leaving 16 bases between. Germline CDR1 SNHLY, CDR2 FYNNEI. J is TRBJ2-2 and V is TRBV2; D is perhaps TRBD1 or TRBD2 (5 bases each). The TCR comes from a man aged 35 to 70 with stage I lung adenocarcinoma. Sequenced material: peripheral blood, taken before any cancer treatment. The CDR3 DNA sequence: TGTGCCAGCAGTGAATCTGGCAGGGAGTGGGCCGGGGAGCTGTTTTTT. Its translation is CASSESGREWAGELFF.